This T cell receptor (beta chain) was captured by sequencing in a study of cytomegalovirus exposure and HLA in healthy donors. In the study overall: For the approximately 420 genotyped donors, more than 65% fell within the Caucasian-associated ancestry cluster.

Germline V gene sequence: CDR1 MRHNA, CDR2 SNTAGT. CDR3 length: 15 residues. The germline V and J ends were trimmed by 6 bases and 0 bases, with 14 bases remaining between them. Both 60 Vbeta primers and 13 Jbeta primers went into the PCR. The method was immunoSEQ multiplex PCR; TCRdb's version includes in-frame clones alone and lacks a portion of them. Found here are 55,000 to 80,000 clones, roughly 82% of them singletons; the top ten hold 9.5% to 15%. Study results and limitations: Presence/absence analyses assumed roughly uniform sequencing depth across donors. Around 160 TCR beta chains were listed as cytomegalovirus-associated.

Donors likely had unrecorded immune exposures despite being nominally healthy when sampled. As to this clone: What it binds is not known.

The sample comprised PBMCs. The chain carries TRBV6-4 and TRBJ1-1; D perhaps matches TRBD1 (6 bases). The sequence was obtained from a man between 70 and 80 years old in good health and CMV-seronegative. The CDR3 loop reads CASSPRTAMNTEAFF. The CDR3 nucleotides are TGTGCCAGCAGCCCAAGGACAGCGATGAACACTGAAGCTTTCTTT.